These 10 T cell receptor beta chains share one sample of origin, sequenced in a study of blood T cell repertoires in COVID-19. Only in-frame clones appear in the TCRdb table, and some are missing; sequencing was by immunoSEQ multiplex PCR. The repertoire includes 40,000 to 50,000 clones, approximately 90% of them detected once, and more than 7% sits in the top ten. Sequenced input: peripheral blood. These receptor sequences come from a man aged 25 to 40 with active or convalescent COVID-19.

The chain combines TRBV4-3 with TRBJ1-4; 7 bases line up with TRBD1. V lost 1 base and J lost 8; bases outside the gene matches: 4. The length of the CDR3 is 14 residues. Germline assignment: CDR1 LGHNA and CDR2 YSLEER. The CDR3 DNA reads as TGCGCCAGCAGCCAAGGACAGGGTGTAGAAAAACTGTTTTTT. Amino acid sequence: CASSQGQGVEKLFF.

CDR3 sequence: CASSIGTGNTGELFF. CDR3 nucleotide sequence: TGTGCCAGTAGTATCGGGACAGGAAACACCGGGGAGCTGTTTTTT. The chain uses TRBV19 and TRBJ2-2, with TRBD1 matching over 8 bases. The germline CDR1 and CDR2 sequences are LNHDA and SQIVND (reference sequence). The CDR3 covers 15 residues. V was pared by 3 bases and J by 2 bases, with 2 bases of the junction left unmatched.

The chain carries TRBV19 and TRBJ1-6, with 9 bases that match TRBD1. This CDR3 has 17 amino acids. Germline V gene data show CDR1 as LNHDA and CDR2 as SQIVND (reference sequence). Losses at the gene ends were 4 bases for V and 4 bases for J; bases not matched to a gene: 8. CDR3 nucleotide sequence: TGTGCCAGTAGTACCCTATTCGGACAGGGGTATAATTCACCCCTCCACTTT. This sequence encodes CASSTLFGQGYNSPLHF.

V is TRBV19 and J is TRBJ1-1, with D possibly matching TRBD1 (6 bases). Deletions cut 3 bases from V and 1 base from J, with 24 bases between. CDR3 length: 19 amino acids. Germline CDR1 reads LNHDA; CDR2 reads SQIVND (reference sequence). CDR3 sequence (DNA): TGTGCCAGTAGTATCCCCGAAGACTATGGGGGCGAGTGGAACACTGAAGCTTTCTTT. This sequence encodes CASSIPEDYGGEWNTEAFF.

CDR3 bases: TGTGCCAGCAGCCCAGTGTCAGGGCAAGGGGCCCTCCACTTT. It codes for CASSPVSGQGALHF. The chain recombines TRBV7-8 with TRBJ1-6, with a weak D call TRBD1 (5 bases). The germline CDR1 and CDR2 sequences are SGHVS and FQNEAQ. The CDR3 length is 14 residues. Trimming took off 5 bases at V and 14 bases at J, with 19 bases between the two ends.

The rearrangement joins TRBV5-4 to TRBJ2-5; maybe TRBD1 (6 bases). The germline V and J ends were trimmed by 0 bases and 4 bases, with 16 bases remaining between them. Germline loops: CDR1 SGHNT, CDR2 YYREEE (reference sequence). The CDR3 extends over 16 amino acids. This chain's CDR3 is CASSLGGHRKGETQYF. The CDR3 DNA reads TGTGCCAGCAGCTTGGGGGGACACAGAAAAGGAGAGACCCAGTACTTC.

The sample holds a few counts of this clone. The chain combines TRBV15 with TRBJ2-7, with 7 bases lining up with TRBD1. J was trimmed by 2 bases and V by 5 bases; bases with no gene match: 6. This CDR3 contains 14 residues. Looked up from germline, CDR1 is LNHNV and CDR2 is YYDKDF (reference sequence). The CDR3 DNA reads as TGTGCCACCAGCCCCCGCACAGGGGCCTACGAGCAGTACTTC. Amino acid sequence: CATSPRTGAYEQYF.

The chain uses TRBV6-5 and TRBJ2-7, with D perhaps matching TRBD1 (5 bases). CDR3 length: 14 residues. Trimming took off 5 bases at V and 0 bases at J, with 11 bases between the two ends. Germline V CDR1 and CDR2: MNHEY, SVGAGI. The CDR3, as DNA: TGTGCCAGCAGTCCGCGAGGACACTCCTACGAGCAGTACTTC. Translation: CASSPRGHSYEQYF.

This clone appeared a single time. CDR3 DNA sequence: TGTGCCAGCACCATACGGGAGAACACTGAAGCTTTCTTT. Translation: CASTIRENTEAFF. The rearrangement joins TRBV12-3 or TRBV12-4 to TRBJ1-1; D is undetermined. This CDR3 region has 13 residues. Deletions cut 7 bases from V and 1 base from J, with 10 bases between.

This clone was detected only once. This chain links TRBV18 with TRBJ2-5; 11 bases are shared with TRBD1. Trimming cost V 5 bases and J 0 bases; bases outside gene matches: 5. The CDR3 has 16 amino acids. The germline V gene has CDR1 KGHSH and CDR2 LQKENI. Here the CDR3 reads CASSKRTGGNQETQYF. The CDR3 region has the DNA TGTGCCAGCTCAAAGAGGACAGGGGGCAACCAAGAGACCCAGTACTTC.